The 16 T cell receptor beta chains presented below share a single source sample, sequenced in a study of T cells in Graves' hyperthyroidism and ophthalmopathy (dated by TCRdb to between 2018 and 2021). Library method: multiplex PCR. Sequencing was carried out with an Illumina HiSeq 2000. The TCR beta CDR3 regions were amplified from RNA transcripts. For the first round of RT-PCR on the TCR CDR3, the HTBI primer set was used together with the Qiagen OneStep RT-PCR kit. Through fastp at Q25 and MiXCR, TCRdb rebuilt clones from the public reads, retaining in-frame beta chains. Each CDR3 protein appears once, grouped with its most common genes and DNA. The sample records about 690,000 distinct CDR3 sequences, 15% to 20% of which are singletons. Jointly, the top ten make up 15% to 17% of the sample. The sample taken for sequencing was blood. These receptors were taken from a man aged 50 to 59 with Graves' hyperthyroidism.

The table lists this clonotype with a few counts. J is TRBJ2-3 and V is TRBV7-9; D tentatively reads TRBD1 or TRBD2 (5 bases each). V lost 2 bases and J lost 4, with 10 bases in between. Germline CDR1 reads SEHNR; CDR2 reads FQNEAQ (reference sequence). The CDR3 runs to 14 residues. The CDR3 protein is CASSLLEGPDTQYF. In nucleotides, the CDR3 is TGTGCCAGCAGCTTATTAGAGGGGCCAGATACGCAGTATTTT.

CDR3 sequence reads: CASREGLGAIDTQYF. The CDR3 bases are TGTGCCAGCAGGGAGGGTTTAGGCGCGATAGATACGCAGTATTTT. V is TRBV28 and J is TRBJ2-3; D is perhaps TRBD2 (6 bases). V was clipped by 6 bases and J by 5 bases, with 18 bases between them. This CDR3 is built from 15 residues. Germline CDR1 and CDR2: MDHEN and SYDVKM.

The chain is built from TRBV25-1 and TRBJ1-1; perhaps TRBD1 as D (6 bases). This CDR3 is 11 amino acids long. V was clipped by 8 bases and J by 7 bases, with 11 bases between them. From germline, CDR1 is MGHDK and CDR2 SYGVNS. Here the CDR3 DNA reads TGTGCCAGCGGAGGGGGTCTTGAAGCTTTCTTT. Protein: CASGGGLEAFF. The whole variable domain, remainder taken from reference TRBV25-1 and TRBJ1-1, is EADIYQTPRYLVIGTGKKITLECSQTMGHDKMYWYQQDPGMELHLIHYSYGVNSTEKGDLSSESTVSRIRTEHFPLTLESARPSHTSQYLCASGGGLEAFFGQGTRLTVV.

J is TRBJ2-3 and V is TRBV11-2, with D perhaps TRBD1 (5 bases). CDR1 is SGHAT and CDR2 is FQNNGV in the germline V gene. This CDR3 region has 14 residues. Trimming pared 0 bases from V and 4 bases from J, leaving 8 bases between. This CDR3 is CASSLDTGSDTQYF. In nucleotides, the CDR3 is TGTGCCAGCAGCTTAGATACAGGATCAGATACGCAGTATTTT.

This chain links TRBV28 with TRBJ2-3, with TRBD1 matching 9 bases. The germline gives CDR1 MDHEN, CDR2 SYDVKM. V lost 4 bases and J lost 6; bases outside the gene matches: 5. This CDR3 has 14 residues. The chain's CDR3 is CASSSRTGADTQYF. DNA of the CDR3: TGTGCCAGCAGTTCCAGGACAGGGGCCGATACGCAGTATTTT.

V gene TRBV9 combines with J gene TRBJ2-1, with unresolved D. The CDR3 sequence is 14 residues long. Germline CDR1 reads SGDLS; CDR2 reads YYNGEE. The V gene lost 0 bases and the J gene lost 9 bases, with 13 bases spanning the gap. For the CDR3, the DNA is TGTGCCAGCAGCGTAGATCTGAAGTGGGGTGAGCAGTTCTTC. Translating gives CASSVDLKWGEQFF.

CDR3 nucleotides: TGTGCCAGCAGTGGAGTAACAGCGAACACCGGGGAGCTGTTTTTT. This encodes CASSGVTANTGELFF. The genes are TRBV25-1 and TRBJ2-2; D call uncertain. The germline gives CDR1 MGHDK, CDR2 SYGVNS. Trimming stripped 4 bases from V and 0 bases from J, with 9 bases between. This CDR3 has 15 amino acids.

The chain uses TRBV19 and TRBJ1-5, with D unclear. Germline values: CDR1 LNHDA, CDR2 SQIVND (reference sequence). The CDR3 sequence is 15 residues long. Trimming removed 7 bases at V and 0 bases at J, with 13 bases between. CDR3 amino acids: CASTDRTLSNQPQHF. CDR3 in DNA: TGTGCCAGTACCGATAGGACGCTTAGCAATCAGCCCCAGCATTTT.

This clonotype has more than one count but fewer than ten. This rearrangement joins TRBV6-1 to TRBJ2-7; D unresolved. The V gene's germline CDR1 is MNHNS and CDR2 SASEGT. The CDR3 is made up of 12 amino acids. V was shortened by 0 bases and J by 6 bases, with 6 bases between the two germline ends. The CDR3, as DNA: TGTGCCAGCAGTGAAGCAGGGTCCGAGCAGTACTTC. Its protein product is CASSEAGSEQYF.

This clonotype was seen more than once but under ten times. A read error may be the cause here, since a much bigger clone is one base away. The chain couples TRBV6-2 or TRBV6-3 to TRBJ2-3; no clear D gene. The CDR3 extends over 13 amino acids. Germline V lookup: CDR1 MNHEY, CDR2 SVGEGT. V shed 5 bases and J shed 3 bases, with 9 bases lying between them. The CDR3 DNA follows: TGTGCCAGCAGTCAAGGATGGACAGATACGCAGTATTTT. It yields the protein CASSQGWTDTQYF.

This clonotype came up a few times. The chain combines TRBV3-1 with TRBJ2-7; unclear D gene. This CDR3 comprises 14 residues. Germline CDR1 reads LGHDT; CDR2 reads YNNKEL (reference sequence). With 6 bases removed from V and 0 bases from J, the gap between germline ends came to 12 bases. CDR3 nucleotide sequence: TGTGCCAGCAGTATTTGGACGGGCTCCTACGAGCAGTACTTC. Amino acid sequence: CASSIWTGSYEQYF.

This clonotype was counted ten times or more. V usage is TRBV2 and J usage is TRBJ1-1, with TRBD1 matching 11 bases. The CDR3 loop spans 17 amino acids. Germline V gene lookup returns CDR1 SNHLY and CDR2 FYNNEI. The V segment lost 4 bases and the J segment 0 bases; nucleotides outside the gene matches: 7. Here the CDR3 DNA reads TGTGCCAGCAGTGGGGACAGGGGGACCAATATGAACACTGAAGCTTTCTTT. Its protein product is CASSGDRGTNMNTEAFF.

This clonotype appeared many times. The chain has TRBV3-1 and TRBJ1-5, with D possibly TRBD1 on 6 matching bases. Germline V lookup: CDR1 LGHDT, CDR2 YNNKEL (reference sequence). V lost 1 base, J lost 4 bases, and 8 bases lay in between. The CDR3 is 14 amino acids. The CDR3 DNA is TGTGCCAGCAGCCAAGGGACAGCGAATCAGCCCCAGCATTTT. Translation: CASSQGTANQPQHF. Supplemented by reference TRBV3-1 and TRBJ1-5, the full variable domain reads DTAVSQTPKYLVTQMGNDKSIKCEQNLGHDTMYWYKQDSKKFLKIMFSYNNKELIINETVPNRFSPKSPDKAHLNLHINSLELGDSAVYFCASSQGTANQPQHFGDGTRLSIL.

The rearrangement links TRBV5-1 to TRBJ2-1; 10 nucleotides line up with TRBD1. In germline, CDR1 is SGHRS, CDR2 YFSETQ. CDR3 length equals 15 residues. V gave up 1 base and J gave up 7 bases; unmatched junction bases: 5. DNA for the CDR3: TGCGCCAGCAGCTTGCTAGGACAGGGGGTTAATGAGCAGTTCTTC. It specifies CASSLLGQGVNEQFF.

This clonotype was found many times. The V and J genes are TRBV7-9 and TRBJ1-1; 12 bases match TRBD1. The CDR3 has 19 amino acids. The trim removed 5 bases at V and 5 bases at J, leaving 18 bases unmatched. Germline CDR1 and CDR2: SEHNR and FQNEAQ (reference sequence). The CDR3 protein is CASSRTSLGTGGVNTEAFF. The DNA of the CDR3 is TGTGCCAGCAGCCGCACATCTTTAGGGACAGGGGGCGTAAATACTGAAGCTTTCTTT.

This clonotype was observed a few times. This chain uses TRBV6-1 with TRBJ2-3, with a possible D match to TRBD2 (5 bases). This CDR3 is 17 amino acids long. The V gene's germline CDR1 is MNHNS and CDR2 SASEGT. V lost 3 bases and J lost 0, with 16 bases in between. The CDR3 DNA reads as TGTGCCAGCAGTGAGTTTACTAGGTCTTATAGCACAGATACGCAGTATTTT. Translating gives CASSEFTRSYSTDTQYF.